The 19 T cell receptor beta chains below come from one sample, sequenced in a study of blood T cells in healthy people across ages. For the second PCR, which ran for about 7 to 11 cycles, a sample-barcoded 5' primer and a J-beta primer mix were used. MiXCR, applied by TCRdb to the 5' RACE reads, yields one record per CDR3 protein. The profile covers over 450,000 distinct CDR3 sequences, with approximately 25% appearing a single time and 8.7% taken by the ten largest. The same sample was also studied in work on T cells of mothers and their children.

The sample taken for sequencing was blood. These receptors were taken from a boy between 10 and 17 years old in good health.

Notes on this clonotype: The junction does not match germline at one end; this may be a read error. This chain links TRBV12-3 or TRBV12-4 with TRBJ1-2; 11 bases align to TRBD1. This CDR3 is 14 amino acids long. The CDR3 region has the DNA TGTGCCAGCAGTCGAGGACAGGGGGCTAAGGGCTACGCCTTC. Amino acid sequence: CASSRGQGAKGYAF.

This clonotype has only a few counts. V gene TRBV7-9 combines with J gene TRBJ1-5, with D perhaps TRBD1 (5 bases). V was shortened by 1 base and J by 5 bases, with 12 bases between the two germline ends. This CDR3 region has 15 residues. Germline V CDR1 and CDR2: SEHNR, FQNEAQ (reference sequence). The CDR3 loop reads CASSLVFGGDQPQHF. The CDR3 nucleotides read TGTGCCAGCAGCTTAGTATTTGGGGGGGATCAGCCCCAGCATTTT.

At least ten counts were recorded for this clonotype. V is TRBV29-1 and J is TRBJ2-4; D gene ambiguous. The CDR3 extends over 14 amino acids. V was cut by 4 bases and J by 0 bases, with 10 bases left in between. Germline CDR1 reads SQVTM; CDR2 reads ANQGSEA. The CDR3 spells CSVVTGLAKNIQYF. The CDR3 nucleotides are TGCAGCGTTGTTACGGGCCTAGCCAAAAACATTCAGTACTTC.

This chain connects TRBV3-1 to TRBJ2-1, with 8 bases that match TRBD2. This CDR3 has 14 residues. V dropped 4 bases and J dropped 3; count of bases not matched to a gene: 2. CDR1 and CDR2 from the germline V gene are LGHDT and YNNKEL (reference sequence). The CDR3 bases are TGTGCCAGCAGCCCTCTAGCGGGCTACAATGAGCAGTTCTTC. It codes for CASSPLAGYNEQFF.

The J gene is TRBJ1-1, the V gene TRBV20-1; no clear D. Germline lookup yields CDR1 DFQATT and CDR2 SNEGSKA (reference sequence). CDR3 length: 14 residues. The ends were cut back, 0 bases at V and 5 bases at J, with 13 bases in the middle. The CDR3 sequence is CSARDRGPRTEAFF. The DNA of the CDR3 is TGCAGTGCTAGAGATCGGGGTCCCCGAACTGAAGCTTTCTTT.

This chain joins TRBV3-1 and TRBJ1-3; D is unclear. This CDR3 spans 15 amino acids. V was clipped by 4 bases and J by 2 bases, with 12 bases between them. Germline CDR1 reads LGHDT; CDR2 reads YNNKEL (reference sequence). The CDR3 here is CASSPPRVTGNTIYF. Written as DNA, the CDR3 is TGTGCCAGCAGCCCGCCGCGGGTGACTGGAAACACCATATATTTT.

The chain carries TRBV19 and TRBJ2-7, with D perhaps TRBD1 or TRBD2 (5 bases each). Germline values: CDR1 LNHDA, CDR2 SQIVND (reference sequence). The CDR3 is made up of 15 amino acids. V lost 6 bases, J lost 0 bases, and 15 bases lay in between. This chain's CDR3 is CASRITGTSSYEQYF. DNA of the CDR3: TGTGCCAGTAGGATAACCGGGACGTCCTCCTACGAGCAGTACTTC.

J is TRBJ2-7 and V is TRBV7-8, with TRBD2 matching 12 bases. Germline CDR1 reads SGHVS; CDR2 reads FQNEAQ. CDR3 length equals 19 residues. V was pared by 1 base and J by 2 bases, with 12 bases of the junction left unmatched. This CDR3 reads CASSLERFRLAGGAYEQYF. The DNA for the CDR3 is TGTGCCAGCAGCTTAGAACGGTTTCGGCTAGCGGGGGGGGCCTACGAGCAGTACTTC.

The genes are TRBV20-1 and TRBJ1-2; 7 nucleotides align to TRBD1. V gave up 3 bases and J gave up 5 bases; unmatched junction bases: 6. This CDR3 has 13 residues. Germline lookup yields CDR1 DFQATT and CDR2 SNEGSKA (reference sequence). CDR3 amino acids: CSASSDRDYGYTF. DNA of the CDR3: TGCAGTGCTAGTTCCGACAGGGATTATGGCTACACCTTC.

This rearrangement joins TRBV27 to TRBJ1-1; possible D gene TRBD1, 5 bases. CDR3 size: 15 residues. Germline V gene sequence: CDR1 MNHEY, CDR2 SMNVEV (reference sequence). V was trimmed by 11 bases and J by 1 base, leaving 20 bases between them. The CDR3 DNA follows: TGTGCCGCGTACTCCCGGGACGGACCGAACACTGAAGCTTTCTTT. This encodes CAAYSRDGPNTEAFF.

Ten or more counts support this clonotype. The chain carries TRBV29-1 and TRBJ2-7; 7 nucleotides align to TRBD1. Per germline, CDR1 SQVTM and CDR2 ANQGSEA. J was trimmed by 4 bases and V by 3 bases; bases with no gene match: 3. The CDR3 contains 12 residues. CDR3 coding DNA: TGCAGCGTTGATAGGGGGCAATACGAGCAGTACTTC. This gives the protein CSVDRGQYEQYF.

This clonotype was found a few times. The chain recombines TRBV5-5 with TRBJ2-5, with 8 bases aligning to TRBD1. With the DNA end fitting TRBJ2-7 better, the J assignment may be wrong. This CDR3 has 15 residues. Germline V CDR1 and CDR2: SGHKS, YYEKEE (reference sequence). CDR3 protein: CASSLGGQGIYEQYF. CDR3 DNA: TGTGCCAGCAGCTTGGGCGGACAGGGTATCTACGAGCAGTACTTC.

The chain couples TRBV13 to TRBJ1-2; D unresolved. V lost 5 bases, J lost 1 base, and 14 bases lay in between. CDR3 size: 15 residues. The germline CDR1 and CDR2 sequences are PRHDT and FYEKMQ (reference sequence). The CDR3: CASSGMLELNYGYTF. Written as DNA, the CDR3 is TGTGCCAGCAGCGGAATGTTAGAACTTAACTATGGCTACACCTTC. Using reference TRBV13 and TRBJ1-2 for the parts outside the CDR3, the full variable domain is AAGVIQSPRHLIKEKRETATLKCYPIPRHDTVYWYQQGPGQDPQFLISFYEKMQSDKGSIPDRFSAQQFSDYHSELNMSSLELGDSALYFCASSGMLELNYGYTFGSGTRLTVV.

In its sample, this clonotype was seen a few times. An end of the junction does not agree with germline; a read error may underlie this. The chain is built from TRBV7-7 and TRBJ2-5; possibly TRBD2 for D (5 bases). Germline CDR1 SSHAT, CDR2 FNYEAQ (reference sequence). The CDR3 has 13 residues. The CDR3 nucleotides read TGTGCTAGCAGCTTGGAGCGGTTGGGAAAGCAGTACTTC. Protein: CASSLERLGKQYF.

The chain employs TRBV29-1 and TRBJ1-1, with TRBD1 matching over 8 bases. CDR1 is SQVTM and CDR2 is ANQGSEA in the germline V gene. Losses at the gene ends were 7 bases for V and 4 bases for J; bases not matched to a gene: 8. This CDR3 has 13 amino acids. Here the CDR3 DNA reads TGCAGCGCTAAGACAGGGGAGAGCACTGAAGCTTTCTTT. Protein product: CSAKTGESTEAFF.

The chain employs TRBV11-1 and TRBJ2-5; possibly TRBD2 for D (5 bases). Trimming took 5 bases from V and 0 from J, leaving 10 bases between them. The CDR3 consists of 14 residues. CDR1 and CDR2 from the germline V gene are SGHAT and FQDESV (reference sequence). The chain's CDR3 is CASSARENQETQYF. The CDR3 coding sequence is TGTGCCAGCAGCGCCCGGGAAAACCAAGAGACCCAGTACTTC.

In regard to this clonotype: Mismatch with germline at one junction end may stem from a read error. The chain joins TRBV7-9 to TRBJ2-5; 7 bases are shared with TRBD2. The CDR3 extends over 13 amino acids. Germline V lookup: CDR1 SEHNR, CDR2 FQNEAQ (reference sequence). The CDR3 loop is CASSSYEGGRVHF. CDR3 sequence (DNA): TGTGCCAGCAGCTCATATGAGGGCGGGAGAGTTCACTTC.

This clonotype came up a few times. This chain connects TRBV20-1 to TRBJ2-5, with no clear D. The J call could be wrong; TRBJ2-7 is a better fit for the DNA end. This CDR3 region has 17 residues. Germline CDR1 reads DFQATT; CDR2 reads SNEGSKA (reference sequence). This CDR3 reads CSARGSPHSNYGYEQYF. Written as DNA, the CDR3 is TGCAGTGCTAGAGGGTCACCCCACAGCAACTACGGGTACGAGCAGTACTTC.

This clonotype occurred once. V gene TRBV7-2 combines with J gene TRBJ2-5, with 8 nucleotides matching TRBD2. The CDR3 has 13 residues. CDR1 is SGHTA and CDR2 is FQGNSA in the germline V gene. The junction had 8 bases not matched to a gene; V was cut back by 9 bases and J by 5 bases. Here the CDR3 DNA reads TGTGCCAGAAGTGGGGCTAGCGGGGAGACCCAGTACTTC. Translated, it gives CARSGASGETQYF. The whole variable domain, filled in from reference TRBV7-2 and TRBJ2-5, reads GAGVSQSPSNKVTEKGKDVELRCDPISGHTALYWYRQSLGQGLEFLIYFQGNSAPDKSGLPSDRFSAERTGGSVSTLTIQRTQQEDSAVYLCARSGASGETQYFGPGTRLLVL.